This TCR beta chain was recovered during a study of blood T cell repertoires in COVID-19. Across the whole study: Samples came from the United States, Italy and Spain, spanning acute and convalescent COVID-19. PBMCs, B-cell-depleted T cells, or T cells were the source of the cDNA or gDNA that made up the material.

The CDR3 runs to 14 residues. V shed 4 bases and J 8 bases; nucleotides not matched to a gene: 7. The germline V gene has CDR1 SGHDT and CDR2 YYEEEE. Per the authors' pipeline: Cell counts per sample came from amplifying reference gene primers. The method was immunoSEQ multiplex PCR; TCRdb's version includes in-frame clones alone and lacks a portion of them. V, J and clone size reflect that table, while D and trimming were determined from the DNA. The sample holds approximately 230,000 clones, just over 85% seen once. The TCR was taken from an elderly man with acute or convalescent COVID-19. The chain employs TRBV5-6 and TRBJ1-1; the match to TRBD1 covers 11 bases. The sample comprised peripheral blood. The CDR3, as DNA: TGTGCCAGCAGCCTGGACAGGGGGCGCGGGGAAGCTTTCTTT. Its translation: CASSLDRGRGEAFF.